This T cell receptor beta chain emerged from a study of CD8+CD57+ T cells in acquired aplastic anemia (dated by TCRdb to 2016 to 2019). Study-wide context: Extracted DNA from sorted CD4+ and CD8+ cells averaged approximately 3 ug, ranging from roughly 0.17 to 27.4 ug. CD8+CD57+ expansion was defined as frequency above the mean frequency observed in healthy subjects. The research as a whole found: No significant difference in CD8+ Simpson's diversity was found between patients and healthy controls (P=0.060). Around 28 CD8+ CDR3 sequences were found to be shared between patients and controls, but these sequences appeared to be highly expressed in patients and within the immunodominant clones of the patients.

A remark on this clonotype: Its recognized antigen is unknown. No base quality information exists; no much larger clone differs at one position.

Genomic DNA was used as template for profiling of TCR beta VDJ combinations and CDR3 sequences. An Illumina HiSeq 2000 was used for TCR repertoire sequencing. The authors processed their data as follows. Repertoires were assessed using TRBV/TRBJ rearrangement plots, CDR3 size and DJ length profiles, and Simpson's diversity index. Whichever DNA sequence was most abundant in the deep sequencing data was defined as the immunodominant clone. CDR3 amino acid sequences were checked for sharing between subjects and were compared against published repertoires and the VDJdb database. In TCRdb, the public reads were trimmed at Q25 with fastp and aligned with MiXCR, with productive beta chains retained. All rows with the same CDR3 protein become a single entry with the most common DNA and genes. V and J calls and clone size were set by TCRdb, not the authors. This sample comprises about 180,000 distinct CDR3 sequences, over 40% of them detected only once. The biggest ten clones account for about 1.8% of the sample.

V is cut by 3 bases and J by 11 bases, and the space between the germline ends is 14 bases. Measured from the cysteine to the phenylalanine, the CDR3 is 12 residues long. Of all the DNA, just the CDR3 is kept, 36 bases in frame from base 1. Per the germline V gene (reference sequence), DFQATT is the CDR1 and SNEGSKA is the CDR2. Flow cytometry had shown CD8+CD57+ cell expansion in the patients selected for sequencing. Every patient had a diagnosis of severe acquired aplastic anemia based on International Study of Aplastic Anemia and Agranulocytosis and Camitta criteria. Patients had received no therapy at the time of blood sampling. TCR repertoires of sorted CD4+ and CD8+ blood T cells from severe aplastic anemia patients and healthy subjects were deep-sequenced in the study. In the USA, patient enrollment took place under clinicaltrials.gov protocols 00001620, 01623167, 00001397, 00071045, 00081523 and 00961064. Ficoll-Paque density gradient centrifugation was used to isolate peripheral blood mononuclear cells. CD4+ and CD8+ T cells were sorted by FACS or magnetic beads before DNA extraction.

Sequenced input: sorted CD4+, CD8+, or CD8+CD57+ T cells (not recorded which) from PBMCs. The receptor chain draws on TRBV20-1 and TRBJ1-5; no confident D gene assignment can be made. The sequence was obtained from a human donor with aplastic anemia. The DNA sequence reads TGCAGTGCTAGTTACGGGATAGAGACCCAGCATTTT. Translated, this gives CSASYGIETQHF.